A single sample gave rise to the 14 T cell receptor beta chains below, sequenced in a study of cytomegalovirus exposure and HLA in healthy donors. In the PCR, 60 Vbeta and 13 Jbeta primers were used. Repertoires were generated with immunoSEQ multiplex PCR, while TCRdb's copy carries only in-frame clones and drops some. The sample records some 150,000 clones, around a tenth being singletons. The sample comprised PBMCs. The receptors were sampled from a male donor in good health and CMV-seronegative.

This rearrangement joins TRBV4-1 to TRBJ2-2; TRBD2 might be the D (5 bases). V dropped 0 bases and J dropped 0 bases, with 11 bases sitting between them. This CDR3 is built from 17 residues. CDR1 and CDR2 (germline): MGHRA, YSYEKL. CDR3 in DNA: TGCGCCAGCAGCCAAGATAAGACCGGGGCGAACACCGGGGAGCTGTTTTTT. It encodes CASSQDKTGANTGELFF.

This clone was observed a few times. The same CDR3 is also encoded by other DNA sequences in this sample. This chain uses TRBV9 with TRBJ2-3; D uncertain. CDR1 SGDLS and CDR2 YYNGEE come from the germline V gene. This CDR3 is built from 14 residues. Trimming took off 0 bases at V and 1 base at J, with 6 bases between the two ends. The CDR3 DNA sequence: TGTGCCAGCAGCGTAGGTCGGGGCACAGATACGCAGTATTTT. It translates to CASSVGRGTDTQYF.

This clone appeared a few times. V and J are TRBV5-6 and TRBJ2-1; D remains unclear. The V gene's germline CDR1 is SGHDT and CDR2 YYEEEE. V shed 4 bases and J shed 8 bases, with 7 bases lying between them. The CDR3 is 11 amino acids. Here the CDR3 reads CASSLRDEQFF. The CDR3 region has the DNA TGTGCCAGCAGCCTGCGTGATGAGCAGTTCTTC.

The V call is TRBV14, the J call TRBJ2-7; D is possibly TRBD2 (6 bases). V was cut by 1 base and J by 3 bases, with 13 bases left in between. Per the germline V gene, CDR1 is SGHDN and CDR2 is FVKESK. The CDR3 contains 15 residues. The CDR3 DNA reads as TGTGCCAGCAGCCAAGCCGGAGGGGACGGCTACGAGCAGTACTTC. Protein: CASSQAGGDGYEQYF. The full variable domain, with the rest looked up from reference TRBV14 and TRBJ2-7, is EAGVTQFPSHSVIEKGQTVTLRCDPISGHDNLYWYRRVMGKEIKFLLHFVKESKQDESGMPNNRFLAERTGGTYSTLKVQPAELEDSGVYFCASSQAGGDGYEQYFGPGTRLTVT.

The V gene is TRBV5-1, the J gene TRBJ2-1; D unclear. Trimming stripped 0 bases from V and 4 bases from J, with 8 bases between. The CDR3 totals 14 residues. The germline gives CDR1 SGHRS, CDR2 YFSETQ. This CDR3 is CASSLGVGYNEQFF. The CDR3 nucleotides read TGCGCCAGCAGCTTGGGTGTCGGGTACAATGAGCAGTTCTTC. Combining the CDR3 with reference TRBV5-1 and TRBJ2-1 gives the whole variable domain KAGVTQTPRYLIKTRGQQVTLSCSPISGHRSVSWYQQTPGQGLQFLFEYFSETQRNKGNFPGRFSGRQFSNSRSEMNVSTLELGDSALYLCASSLGVGYNEQFFGPGTRLTVL.

The V gene is TRBV18, the J gene TRBJ1-5; a weak D match, TRBD1 (6 bases). Trimming cost V 6 bases and J 5 bases, with 17 bases left between them. This CDR3 comprises 15 residues. Germline V CDR1 and CDR2: KGHSH, LQKENI. DNA for the CDR3: TGTGCCAGCTCCGCAGGGGAAAGGGAACATCAGCCCCAGCATTTT. Protein sequence: CASSAGEREHQPQHF.

Only a few counts were recorded for this clone. V and J are TRBV11-2 and TRBJ2-5; 7 nucleotides match TRBD2. This CDR3 is built from 16 residues. Trimming cost V 0 bases and J 5 bases; bases outside gene matches: 9. Germline lookup yields CDR1 SGHAT and CDR2 FQNNGV. CDR3 protein: CASSLDRMGGGETQYF. The DNA of the CDR3 is TGTGCCAGCAGCTTAGATCGAATGGGGGGAGGGGAGACCCAGTACTTC.

The chain uses TRBV28 and TRBJ2-1; 7 bases fit TRBD1. V lost 3 bases to trimming and J lost 4 bases; unmatched junction nucleotides: 3. CDR3 size: 14 residues. Germline V gene sequence: CDR1 MDHEN, CDR2 SYDVKM. The CDR3 region is CASSFKGAYNEQFF. The DNA for the CDR3 is TGTGCCAGCAGTTTTAAGGGGGCGTACAATGAGCAGTTCTTC.

The chain has TRBV7-6 and TRBJ1-1, with TRBD1 matching 8 bases. The length of the CDR3 is 15 residues. Germline lookup yields CDR1 SGHVS and CDR2 FNYEAQ. Trimming at V came to 4 bases and at J to 1 base, leaving 5 bases not matched to a gene. The chain's CDR3 is CASSSRQGTNTEAFF. CDR3 coding DNA: TGTGCCAGCAGCTCTCGACAGGGGACGAACACTGAAGCTTTCTTT.

This clone was counted between two and nine times. The chain has TRBV28 and TRBJ2-7; possibly TRBD2 for D (5 bases). Germline CDR1 is MDHEN and CDR2 is SYDVKM. Trimming took 8 bases from V and 2 from J, leaving 13 bases between them. The CDR3 extends over 13 amino acids. The CDR3 bases are TGTGCCAGCGGAGAGGGCCGGACCTACGAGCAGTACTTC. It translates to CASGEGRTYEQYF.

This clone was counted between two and nine times. The chain employs TRBV19 and TRBJ1-2; 7 bases line up with TRBD1. Germline CDR1 LNHDA, CDR2 SQIVND (reference sequence). V lost 5 bases to trimming and J lost 3 bases; unmatched junction nucleotides: 3. The CDR3 extends over 13 amino acids. Here the CDR3 reads CASSSTGDYGYTF. The CDR3 DNA reads TGTGCCAGTAGTTCCACAGGGGACTATGGCTACACCTTC.

V gene TRBV6-1 combines with J gene TRBJ2-7, with D unresolved. Germline values: CDR1 MNHNS, CDR2 SASEGT. The V end lost 6 bases, the J end lost 6 bases, and 9 bases lay between the germline ends. CDR3 size: 11 residues. The CDR3 reads CASRAPPEQYF. CDR3 sequence (DNA): TGTGCCAGCAGGGCCCCCCCCGAGCAGTACTTC.

This rearrangement joins TRBV28 to TRBJ2-7; TRBD2 matches 7 bases. CDR1 and CDR2 from the germline V gene are MDHEN and SYDVKM. The CDR3 totals 13 residues. With V trimmed by 7 bases and J by 2 bases, 5 bases remained unmatched. CDR3 in amino acids: CASTRGRAYEQYF. Here the CDR3 DNA reads TGTGCCAGCACCCGGGGGAGGGCCTACGAGCAGTACTTC.

As for this clone: The sample holds other DNA sequences that translate to the same CDR3. The genes are TRBV28 and TRBJ2-1; D not resolved. CDR1 MDHEN and CDR2 SYDVKM come from the germline V gene. CDR3 length: 12 amino acids. V lost 6 bases and J 8 bases, leaving 11 bases between the germline ends. CDR3 DNA sequence: TGTGCCAGCAGCCAAATCGGGTATGAGCAGTTCTTC. This translates into CASSQIGYEQFF.